Presented here are 10 T cell receptor beta chains from one specimen sequenced in a study of cytomegalovirus exposure and HLA in healthy donors. 13 Jbeta primers and 60 Vbeta primers were used for the PCR. The assay was immunoSEQ multiplex PCR, and TCRdb's table has in-frame clones only and misses some. The sample holds about 190,000 clones, over 60% seen once. Sequenced: PBMCs. Every receptor here comes from a young woman in good health and CMV-seropositive.

CDR3 sequence reads: CASSLGDRGQGYTF. In DNA form, the CDR3 reads TGTGCCAGCAGCTTAGGAGACAGGGGCCAGGGCTACACCTTC. The chain joins TRBV7-6 to TRBJ1-2; TRBD1 matches 8 bases. This CDR3 comprises 14 residues. Germline assignment: CDR1 SGHVS and CDR2 FNYEAQ. V shed 1 base and J 8 bases; nucleotides not matched to a gene: 6.

The CDR3 here is CASSLGDRPYEQYF. The CDR3 DNA is TGTGCCAGCAGCTTAGGGGACAGGCCGTACGAGCAGTACTTC. V and J are TRBV7-9 and TRBJ2-7, with 8 nucleotides matching TRBD1. Trimming took 1 base from V and 4 from J; bases not matched to a gene: 3. This CDR3 is 14 amino acids long. Per the germline V gene, CDR1 is SEHNR and CDR2 is FQNEAQ (reference sequence).

The chain joins TRBV5-6 to TRBJ2-2, with TRBD2 identical over 7 bases. Germline CDR1 reads SGHDT; CDR2 reads YYEEEE. The CDR3 is made up of 15 amino acids. V dropped 5 bases and J dropped 3; count of bases not matched to a gene: 7. CDR3 region: CASSPLSGYTGELFF. The DNA for the CDR3 is TGTGCCAGCAGTCCCCTTAGCGGGTACACCGGGGAGCTGTTTTTT.

This chain uses TRBV11-2 with TRBJ1-3; D gene ambiguous. The length of the CDR3 is 13 residues. Trimming removed 7 bases at V and 0 bases at J, with 7 bases between. Germline V gene sequence: CDR1 SGHAT, CDR2 FQNNGV. CDR3 in DNA: TGTGCCAGCACGGAGAACTCTGGAAACACCATATATTTT. This gives the protein CASTENSGNTIYF.

The rearrangement links TRBV6-6 to TRBJ2-1; D may be TRBD2 (7 bases). CDR1 is MNHNY and CDR2 is SVGAGI in the germline V gene (reference sequence). Trimming cost V 6 bases and J 9 bases, with 15 bases left between them. The CDR3 extends over 13 amino acids. The CDR3 region has the DNA TGTGCCAGCAGATCTCGGGGGGCGGGTGAGCAGTTCTTC. Encoded protein: CASRSRGAGEQFF.

This chain uses TRBV11-2 with TRBJ2-3, with 8 bases matching TRBD2. CDR1 is SGHAT and CDR2 is FQNNGV in the germline V gene. CDR3 length: 15 residues. J gave up 1 base and V 5 bases, and 5 bases lay outside the gene matches. CDR3 in amino acids: CASSPGLVGTDTQYF. CDR3 in DNA: TGTGCCAGCAGCCCGGGACTAGTGGGCACAGATACGCAGTATTTT.

The V and J genes are TRBV18 and TRBJ1-2; TRBD1 matches 8 bases. CDR1 is KGHSH and CDR2 is LQKENI in the germline V gene. V gave up 0 bases and J gave up 6 bases; unmatched junction bases: 12. This CDR3 is 17 amino acids long. CDR3 coding DNA: TGTGCCAGCTCACCACCGGGGGCCGAGGGACAGGTTAATGGCTACACCTTC. Protein product: CASSPPGAEGQVNGYTF.

The chain combines TRBV18 with TRBJ2-5; 7 bases fit TRBD2. Germline V CDR1 and CDR2: KGHSH, LQKENI. V was clipped by 4 bases and J by 5 bases; unmatched bases: 13. CDR3 length: 16 residues. The CDR3 sequence: CASSLGASGAGETQYF. The CDR3 bases are TGTGCCAGCTCACTCGGGGCCAGCGGGGCCGGGGAGACCCAGTACTTC.

This clone came up a few times. The gene calls are TRBV7-3 and TRBJ2-3, with a tentative D call TRBD2 (5 bases). CDR3 length: 22 residues. Trimming left V 5 bases short and J 4 bases short, with 37 bases between. CDR1 is SGHTA and CDR2 is FQGTGA in the germline V gene. The CDR3 DNA is TGTGCCAGCAGCCACCCGACGGAGGTTCCATCGCTCCCATGGGAGAGCGCAGATACGCAGTATTTT. It specifies CASSHPTEVPSLPWESADTQYF.

V and J are TRBV6-1 and TRBJ1-4; TRBD1 matches 9 bases. The germline gives CDR1 MNHNS, CDR2 SASEGT. The length of the CDR3 is 15 residues. V gave up 2 bases and J gave up 8 bases; unmatched junction bases: 6. The CDR3 region is CASSESHRGREKLFF. CDR3 sequence (DNA): TGTGCCAGCAGTGAATCCCACAGGGGGCGGGAAAAACTGTTTTTT.